Below are 11 T cell receptor beta chains sequenced from a single sample in a study. TCRdb ran MiXCR on the RT-PCR reads and lists one entry per CDR3 protein. The sample shows more than 600,000 distinct CDR3 sequences, 12% to 15% of them seen only once. The specimen was memory CD4+ T cells from blood. The receptors were sampled from a female donor in good health, serving as a healthy control.

The chain employs TRBV10-3 and TRBJ2-7; 10 nucleotides match TRBD2. CDR1 is ENHRY, CDR2 SYGVKD, per germline. This CDR3 region has 15 residues. V lost 5 bases to trimming and J lost 5 bases; unmatched junction nucleotides: 9. For the CDR3, the DNA is TGTGCCATCAGTCGGACTAGCGGAGCCTCGGACGAGCAGTACTTC. This codes for CAISRTSGASDEQYF.

The V call is TRBV4-1, the J call TRBJ1-6; the D is unclear. Germline CDR1 and CDR2: MGHRA and YSYEKL. CDR3 length equals 15 residues. V lost 8 bases, J lost 7 bases, and 18 bases lay in between. The CDR3 region is CASADPGLTNSPLHF. CDR3 DNA: TGCGCCAGCGCTGACCCGGGGTTGACAAATTCACCCCTCCACTTT.

The gene calls are TRBV7-2 and TRBJ1-2; 9 bases are shared with TRBD1. Trimming at V came to 2 bases and at J to 7 bases, leaving 5 bases not matched to a gene. The CDR3 extends over 14 amino acids. Per the germline V gene, CDR1 is SGHTA and CDR2 is FQGNSA. CDR3: CASSLRDRASGYTF. The CDR3 region has the DNA TGTGCCAGCAGCTTAAGGGACAGGGCTTCTGGCTACACCTTC.

Only a few counts were recorded for this clonotype. The gene calls are TRBV20-1 and TRBJ2-3; D may match TRBD1 or TRBD2 (6 bases each). The germline V and J ends were trimmed by 5 bases and 2 bases, with 20 bases remaining between them. Germline V CDR1 and CDR2: DFQATT, SNEGSKA (reference sequence). This CDR3 spans 16 amino acids. CDR3 in amino acids: CSAGSWGAGDTDTQYF. CDR3 in DNA: TGCAGTGCTGGGAGCTGGGGGGCCGGTGACACAGATACGCAGTATTTT.

The sample holds many counts of this clonotype. The V gene is TRBV7-2, the J gene TRBJ1-3; D is undetermined. Germline lookup yields CDR1 SGHTA and CDR2 FQGNSA. Between the trimmed V and J ends, which lost 2 bases and 0 bases, there was a span of 5 bases. The CDR3 loop spans 14 amino acids. The CDR3 region is CASSLWDSGNTIYF. Here the CDR3 DNA reads TGTGCCAGCAGCTTATGGGACTCTGGAAACACCATATATTTT.

This clonotype was recorded a few times. V and J are TRBV7-3 and TRBJ2-1; 7 nucleotides agree with TRBD1. The germline V gene encodes CDR1 SGHTA and CDR2 FQGTGA. The length of the CDR3 is 14 residues. The V segment lost 2 bases and the J segment 8 bases; nucleotides outside the gene matches: 6. CDR3 sequence: CASSLQQGQDEQFF. CDR3 in DNA: TGTGCCAGCAGCTTACAACAGGGGCAGGATGAGCAGTTCTTC. The variable domain in full, with the rest retrieved from reference TRBV7-3 and TRBJ2-1, is GAGVSQTPSNKVTEKGKYVELRCDPISGHTALYWYRQSLGQGPEFLIYFQGTGAADDSGLPNDRFFAVRPEGSVSTLKIQRTERGDSAVYLCASSLQQGQDEQFFGPGTRLTVL.

This clonotype showed up many times. The chain combines TRBV10-3 with TRBJ2-6; D is unresolved. Trimming left V 4 bases short and J 2 bases short, with 3 bases between. The CDR3 runs 13 residues. Looked up from germline, CDR1 is ENHRY and CDR2 is SYGVKD. The CDR3: CAISGTGANVLTF. CDR3 coding DNA: TGTGCCATCAGTGGGACTGGGGCCAACGTCCTGACTTTC.

The chain links TRBV9 to TRBJ1-6, with D possibly matching TRBD1 (5 bases). This CDR3 has 16 amino acids. The germline V gene encodes CDR1 SGDLS and CDR2 YYNGEE. V lost 3 bases, J lost 6 bases, and 16 bases lay in between. The CDR3 protein is CASSGGPGGGNSPLHF. The CDR3 DNA sequence: TGTGCCAGCAGCGGCGGTCCGGGGGGAGGTAATTCACCCCTCCACTTT.

This clonotype was seen only once. This clone may be a read error of a much larger clone one base away. The chain has TRBV6-2 or TRBV6-3 and TRBJ2-1; 8 bases map to TRBD2. The germline V gene encodes CDR1 MNHEY and CDR2 SVGEGT. The CDR3 covers 15 residues. CDR3 DNA sequence: TGTGCCGGCAGCTACCCGGGGACTAGATCCAATGAGCAGTTCTTC. It translates to CAGSYPGTRSNEQFF.

Many counts were recorded for this clonotype. Because the CDR3's place on the DNA is in doubt, the DNA is left out and the CDR3 is given as listed by TCRdb. The V call is TRBV27, the J call TRBJ2-3; whether TRBD1, the table's D call, matches the DNA was not checked. The CDR3 has 17 residues if both end residues are counted. Looked up from germline, CDR1 is MNHEY and CDR2 is SMNVEV (reference sequence). The CDR3 protein is CASSFLETGLSTDTQYF.

This clonotype was seen more than once but under ten times. The V and J genes are TRBV12-3 or TRBV12-4 and TRBJ1-5, with a possible D match to TRBD1 (5 bases). This CDR3 region has 13 residues. Deletions cut 11 bases from V and 1 base from J, with 12 bases between. As DNA, the CDR3 is TGTGCCTCGGAGGGACTGAGCAATCAGCCCCAGCATTTT. Amino acids: CASEGLSNQPQHF.